The 11 T cell receptor beta chains presented below share a single source sample, sequenced in a study of T cells after somatic rescue of genetic block. Only in-frame clones appear in the TCRdb table, and some are missing; sequencing was by immunoSEQ multiplex PCR. The data hold roughly 13,000 clones, with 73% observed a single time. Sequencing was carried out using peripheral blood mononuclear cells (PBMCs). Receptors originate from a boy younger than 18.

This clone came up a few times. The genes are TRBV14 and TRBJ1-6, with 9 bases lining up with TRBD1. CDR3 length: 15 amino acids. With 1 base clipped from V and 8 bases from J, the junction kept 3 bases outside the gene matches. The germline CDR1 and CDR2 sequences are SGHDN and FVKESK. CDR3 residues: CASSQAGTGYSPLHF. The CDR3 nucleotides are TGTGCCAGCAGCCAAGCCGGGACAGGGTATTCACCCCTCCACTTT.

The chain joins TRBV25-1 to TRBJ2-2; 10 positions agree with TRBD1. V lost 7 bases, J lost 6 bases, and 5 bases stayed unmatched. The CDR3 has 14 amino acids. Germline-derived CDR1 and CDR2 are MGHDK and SYGVNS. CDR3 DNA: TGTGCCAGCACCCGGGACAGGGGATCCGGGGAGCTGTTTTTT. Encoded protein: CASTRDRGSGELFF. Full variable domain (rest looked up from reference TRBV25-1 and TRBJ2-2): EADIYQTPRYLVIGTGKKITLECSQTMGHDKMYWYQQDPGMELHLIHYSYGVNSTEKGDLSSESTVSRIRTEHFPLTLESARPSHTSQYLCASTRDRGSGELFFGEGSRLTVL.

The chain employs TRBV27 and TRBJ1-6; a weak D match, TRBD1 (6 bases). Trimming removed 2 bases at V and 10 bases at J, with 15 bases between. From germline, CDR1 is MNHEY and CDR2 SMNVEV (reference sequence). CDR3 size: 15 residues. CDR3: CASSLAYRVESPLHF. The CDR3 DNA reads TGTGCCAGCAGTTTAGCCTACAGGGTAGAATCACCCCTCCACTTT.

This clone has a handful of counts. The rearrangement links TRBV6-1 to TRBJ1-4, with unresolved D. CDR1 and CDR2 from the germline V gene are MNHNS and SASEGT. Trimming cost V 1 base and J 7 bases, with 13 bases left between them. The CDR3 contains 15 residues. The CDR3 DNA reads as TGTGCCAGCAGTGAAGAAAGCATTAGGGTTGAAAAACTGTTTTTT. As protein: CASSEESIRVEKLFF.

The gene calls are TRBV7-3 and TRBJ2-7, with a possible D match to TRBD2 (6 bases). The CDR3 extends over 15 amino acids. V was shortened by 5 bases and J by 0 bases, with 14 bases between the two germline ends. From germline, CDR1 is SGHTA and CDR2 FQGTGA. The CDR3 loop reads CASSVLPGGSYEQYF. The CDR3 nucleotides are TGTGCCAGCAGCGTTCTCCCCGGGGGCTCCTACGAGCAGTACTTC.

The chain has TRBV5-1 and TRBJ2-2, with D unresolved. Germline loops: CDR1 SGHRS, CDR2 YFSETQ. V lost 4 bases and J 3 bases, leaving 1 base between the germline ends. This CDR3 is built from 11 residues. CDR3 DNA: TGCGCCAGCAGCGACACCGGGGAGCTGTTTTTT. Its translation is CASSDTGELFF.

The chain combines TRBV5-1 with TRBJ1-4, with D uncertain. V lost 1 base to trimming and J lost 4 bases, with 8 bases between them. The CDR3 spans 14 residues. CDR1 SGHRS and CDR2 YFSETQ come from the germline V gene. CDR3 bases: TGCGCCAGCAGCTTGTCTGGCGGTAATGAAAAACTGTTTTTT. This encodes CASSLSGGNEKLFF.

This chain's CDR3 is CASSQVIAGVPNEQFF. CDR3 DNA sequence: TGCGCCAGCAGCCAAGTCATAGCGGGGGTTCCCAATGAGCAGTTCTTC. The rearrangement links TRBV4-1 to TRBJ2-1, with 9 bases aligning to TRBD2. The germline V gene has CDR1 MGHRA and CDR2 YSYEKL. J gave up 6 bases and V 1 base, and 7 bases lay outside the gene matches. The CDR3 totals 16 residues.

The CDR3 loop reads CASSYRRRDYGYTF. CDR3 DNA: TGTGCCAGCAGTTACAGGAGGCGGGACTATGGCTACACCTTC. The rearrangement uses TRBV6-6 and TRBJ1-2; D is unclear. The CDR3 extends over 14 amino acids. The ends were cut back, 2 bases at V and 3 bases at J, with 10 bases in the middle. Germline CDR1 MNHNY, CDR2 SVGAGI (reference sequence).

The V and J genes are TRBV28 and TRBJ2-7, with D perhaps matching TRBD2 (5 bases). Germline assignment: CDR1 MDHEN and CDR2 SYDVKM. V lost 2 bases, J lost 6 bases, and 14 bases lay in between. The length of the CDR3 is 14 residues. The DNA for the CDR3 is TGTGCCAGCAGTTTACCGGGAATGGGATTCGAGCAGTACTTC. Its protein product is CASSLPGMGFEQYF.

This clone is classed as medium-sized. The V gene is TRBV9, the J gene TRBJ2-4, with D perhaps matching TRBD2 (5 bases). CDR3 length: 15 residues. Trimming removed 3 bases from V and 1 base from J, with 11 bases in between. CDR1 SGDLS and CDR2 YYNGEE come from the germline V gene. For the CDR3, the DNA is TGTGCCAGCAGCGCCGGAGGAAGGGCCAAAAACATTCAGTACTTC. Its translation is CASSAGGRAKNIQYF.